The entry that follows covers one T cell receptor (beta chain) sequence. Germline loops: CDR1 KGHSH, CDR2 LQKENI. V gave up 6 bases and J gave up 4 bases, with 15 bases separating them. The CDR3 consists of 15 residues. These data originate in a study of blood T cell repertoires in COVID-19. Looking at the study overall: The analysed material was cDNA or gDNA that came from T cells, B-cell-depleted T cells, or PBMCs.

The data were produced by immunoSEQ multiplex PCR, yet TCRdb's version contains in-frame clones alone and is incomplete. The sample holds fewer than 250,000 clones, about four fifths seen once. Ages ranged from about 18 to 89 years, with residence in about 24 US areas. Participants' reported clinical history set cohort assignment. This TCR was sampled from a woman aged 50 to 60 with acute COVID-19. The chain combines TRBV18 with TRBJ2-2, with no clear D. The specimen was PBMCs or T cells enriched from blood (not recorded which). The CDR3 DNA follows: TGTGCCAGCTCGTCCGACACAGTTGCCACCGGGGAGCTGTTTTTT. This gives the protein CASSSDTVATGELFF.